These 8 T cell receptor beta chains were sequenced from one sample in a study of cytomegalovirus exposure and HLA in healthy donors (dated by TCRdb to about 2017). Preparation of the library involved the immunoSEQ multiplex PCR assay. The multiplex PCR relied on a mix of 60 forward primers for TCR Vbeta segments and 13 reverse primers for TCR Jbeta segments. The immuneACCESS repertoire file appears here via TCRdb, limited to in-frame rearrangements. These files lack a portion of the clones; in checked studies, under half of the deficit traces to unresolved V genes, and the cause of the others is not known. Present in this sample are more than 85,000 clones, 70% to 85% of which were seen just once. Jointly, the top ten make up more than 0.95% of the sample. The sequencing input was PBMCs. These receptors came from a woman aged 18-29 years in good health and CMV-seronegative.

This clone was picked up a small number of times. This sequence joins TRBV2 and TRBJ1-1; maybe TRBD1 (5 bases). The ends were cut back, 6 bases at V and 1 base at J, with 12 bases in the middle. Germline V gene data show CDR1 as SNHLY and CDR2 as FYNNEI. The CDR3 loop spans 14 amino acids. The CDR3 loop is CASRGGEQNTEAFF. Written as DNA, the CDR3 is TGTGCCAGCAGGGGGGGAGAACAGAACACTGAAGCTTTCTTT.

The CDR3 region has the DNA TGCGCCAGCAGCCAAGATTGGACTAGCGGATACAATGAGCAGTTCTTC. Its protein product is CASSQDWTSGYNEQFF. The chain has TRBV4-3 and TRBJ2-1; TRBD2 agrees at 10 bases. CDR1 is LGHNA, CDR2 YSLEER, per germline. V lost 0 bases, J lost 4 bases, and 3 bases stayed unmatched. This CDR3 contains 16 residues.

The chain combines TRBV6-1 with TRBJ2-7, with 7 bases that match TRBD1. Germline V gene sequence: CDR1 MNHNS, CDR2 SASEGT. The CDR3 covers 13 residues. V was pared by 3 bases and J by 3 bases, with 2 bases of the junction left unmatched. CDR3 in amino acids: CASSEGQYYEQYF. The DNA of the CDR3 is TGTGCCAGCAGTGAGGGACAGTACTACGAGCAGTACTTC.

This clone was observed a single time. The CDR3 is CASRYPGQPQHF. The CDR3 region has the DNA TGTGCCAGCAGATACCCAGGACAGCCCCAGCATTTT. The rearrangement joins TRBV2 to TRBJ1-5, with D uncertain. Trimming removed 6 bases from V and 7 bases from J, with 10 bases in between. The germline V gene has CDR1 SNHLY and CDR2 FYNNEI. The CDR3 consists of 12 residues. The full variable domain, in which reference TRBV2 and TRBJ1-5 provide the parts outside the CDR3, is EPEVTQTPSHQVTQMGQEVILRCVPISNHLYFYWYRQILGQKVEFLVSFYNNEISEKSEIFDDQFSVERPDGSNFTLKIRSTKLEDSAMYFCASRYPGQPQHFGDGTRLSIL.

The chain couples TRBV29-1 to TRBJ1-2; possible D gene TRBD1, 6 bases. V dropped 2 bases and J dropped 8 bases, with 18 bases sitting between them. This CDR3 comprises 14 residues. Per germline, CDR1 SQVTM and CDR2 ANQGSEA. The CDR3 protein is CSVEMGASQGGYTF. The CDR3 DNA reads TGCAGCGTTGAAATGGGGGCTAGCCAAGGAGGCTACACCTTC. The whole variable domain, filled in from reference TRBV29-1 and TRBJ1-2, reads SAVISQKPSRDICQRGTSLTIQCQVDSQVTMMFWYRQQPGQSLTLIATANQGSEATYESGFVIDKFPISRPNLTFSTLTVSNMSPEDSSIYLCSVEMGASQGGYTFGSGTRLTVV.

In regard to this clone: One junction end disagrees with the germline gene, perhaps due to a read error. This sequence joins TRBV7-9 and TRBJ2-1; D call uncertain. Germline V gene sequence: CDR1 SEHNR, CDR2 FQNEAQ (reference sequence). CDR3 length equals 13 residues. As DNA, the CDR3 is TGTTCCAGCAGCTTCTCGGTAGACAATGAGCAGTTCTTC. As protein: CSSSFSVDNEQFF.

This chain connects TRBV11-3 to TRBJ1-3; D may be TRBD1 (6 bases). Germline assignment: CDR1 SGHNT and CDR2 YENEEA. V lost 5 bases, J lost 1 base, and 15 bases lay in between. This CDR3 region has 16 residues. The CDR3 loop is CASSPPWTESGNTIYF. The DNA for the CDR3 is TGTGCCAGCAGCCCTCCGTGGACAGAATCTGGAAACACCATATATTTT.

A single count supports this clone. The chain couples TRBV9 to TRBJ2-5, with 7 bases fitting TRBD2. The CDR3 contains 16 residues. Germline CDR1 SGDLS, CDR2 YYNGEE. V shed 0 bases and J 5 bases; nucleotides not matched to a gene: 10. DNA for the CDR3: TGTGCCAGCAGCGTAGCGGGAGGTTTGGGTGGCGAGACCCAGTACTTC. Translation gives CASSVAGGLGGETQYF.